The 15 T cell receptor beta chains below come from one sample, sequenced in a study of shared clonotypes between healthy human individuals. Some clones are missing from TCRdb's copy, which holds only in-frame ones; the method was immunoSEQ multiplex PCR. Among about 490,000 clones, 60% to 85% were seen once, and the ten largest hold 10% to 15%. The material sequenced was PBMCs. These receptor sequences come from a woman aged 40 to 50 in good health. Some clones in this sample may be carry-over from other donors' samples.

The rearrangement joins TRBV19 to TRBJ1-2; D unclear. This CDR3 contains 13 residues. The germline V and J ends were trimmed by 5 bases and 10 bases, with 17 bases remaining between them. Germline V CDR1 and CDR2: LNHDA, SQIVND (reference sequence). DNA for the CDR3: TGTGCCAGTAGTCCCGCCGGGTCCGACATCTACACCTTC. This sequence encodes CASSPAGSDIYTF.

This clone has a handful of counts. The rearrangement uses TRBV29-1 and TRBJ1-1; D is ambiguous. V was trimmed by 4 bases and J by 0 bases, leaving 9 bases between them. Germline values: CDR1 SQVTM, CDR2 ANQGSEA. The CDR3 loop spans 13 amino acids. The CDR3 nucleotides are TGCAGCGTTGTTCGGGGAATGAACACTGAAGCTTTCTTT. This gives the protein CSVVRGMNTEAFF.

In regard to this clone: The same CDR3 is also encoded by other DNA sequences in this sample. J is TRBJ2-3 and V is TRBV7-3; a possible D gene is TRBD2 (6 bases). Trimming removed 2 bases at V and 0 bases at J, with 6 bases between. The CDR3 contains 14 residues. The germline V gene encodes CDR1 SGHTA and CDR2 FQGTGA. CDR3 sequence: CASSLGTSTDTQYF. Written as DNA, the CDR3 is TGTGCCAGCAGCTTAGGGACTAGCACAGATACGCAGTATTTT.

This clone was counted once. V usage is TRBV11-2 and J usage is TRBJ1-1; D is unclear. Germline V gene lookup returns CDR1 SGHAT and CDR2 FQNNGV. Trimming left V 6 bases short and J 3 bases short, with 23 bases between. The length of the CDR3 is 17 residues. Here the CDR3 reads CASRPLGPGSGYTEAFF. CDR3 bases: TGTGCCAGCAGGCCCCTTGGGCCGGGAAGTGGGTACACTGAAGCTTTCTTT.

The V and J genes are TRBV6-1 and TRBJ1-4; 7 bases are shared with TRBD1. Trimming cost V 3 bases and J 11 bases; bases outside gene matches: 3. Germline loops: CDR1 MNHNS, CDR2 SASEGT. This CDR3 is built from 12 residues. CDR3 region: CASSETGWKLFF. CDR3 coding DNA: TGTGCCAGCAGTGAGACAGGGTGGAAACTGTTTTTT.

The chain combines TRBV5-1 with TRBJ2-4; D gene uncertain. Germline V gene data show CDR1 as SGHRS and CDR2 as YFSETQ. This CDR3 spans 12 amino acids. V dropped 0 bases and J dropped 7 bases, with 5 bases sitting between them. The CDR3 loop is CASSLDSNIQYF. As DNA, the CDR3 is TGCGCCAGCAGCTTGGACAGTAACATTCAGTACTTC. Variable domain in full (rest from reference TRBV5-1 and TRBJ2-4): KAGVTQTPRYLIKTRGQQVTLSCSPISGHRSVSWYQQTPGQGLQFLFEYFSETQRNKGNFPGRFSGRQFSNSRSEMNVSTLELGDSALYLCASSLDSNIQYFGAGTRLSVL.

This clone was seen a single time. The chain recombines TRBV10-3 with TRBJ2-1; 7 bases are shared with TRBD2. The CDR3 runs 13 residues. V shed 10 bases and J 4 bases; nucleotides not matched to a gene: 7. Germline V gives CDR1 ENHRY, CDR2 SYGVKD. This chain's CDR3 is CATRDYLYNEQFF. DNA for the CDR3: TGTGCCACCCGGGACTACCTATACAATGAGCAGTTCTTC.

To note about this clone: This sample also contains other DNA sequences that code for the same CDR3. The V and J genes are TRBV6-1 and TRBJ2-7, with no clear D. The CDR3 covers 11 residues. Trimming removed 2 bases from V and 4 bases from J, with 3 bases in between. Germline-derived CDR1 and CDR2 are MNHNS and SASEGT. The CDR3 DNA reads TGTGCCAGCAGTGAACGGTACGAGCAGTACTTC. Protein: CASSERYEQYF.

V and J are TRBV28 and TRBJ1-5, with a weak D call TRBD1 (6 bases). From germline, CDR1 is MDHEN and CDR2 SYDVKM. The CDR3 consists of 16 residues. V was cut by 5 bases and J by 3 bases, with 17 bases left in between. This chain's CDR3 is CASSVGRDNYNQPQHF. The CDR3 nucleotides read TGTGCCAGCAGTGTAGGCCGGGACAACTACAATCAGCCCCAGCATTTT.

The rearrangement uses TRBV5-4 and TRBJ2-4, with 7 nucleotides matching TRBD1. The CDR3 is 15 amino acids. Unmatched junction bases numbered 7, after V lost 4 bases and J lost 3 bases. Germline CDR1 is SGHNT and CDR2 is YYREEE (reference sequence). CDR3 protein: CASSPQGSGKNIQYF. The CDR3 nucleotides are TGTGCCAGCAGCCCACAGGGGTCTGGCAAAAACATTCAGTACTTC.

The genes are TRBV28 and TRBJ1-2; possibly TRBD1 for D (5 bases). This CDR3 spans 15 amino acids. Germline loops: CDR1 MDHEN, CDR2 SYDVKM. Trimming removed 7 bases from V and 3 bases from J, with 18 bases in between. CDR3 sequence: CASIIGQGQDYGYTF. In nucleotides, the CDR3 is TGTGCCAGCATCATAGGGCAGGGCCAGGACTATGGCTACACCTTC.

V gene TRBV9 combines with J gene TRBJ1-2; D might be TRBD1 (6 bases). Trimming took 0 bases from V and 5 from J, leaving 17 bases between them. The CDR3 totals 16 residues. CDR1 and CDR2 from the germline V gene are SGDLS and YYNGEE. DNA for the CDR3: TGTGCCAGCAGCGTAGCTCCGGGGGCAACACGATATGGCTACACCTTC. Its protein is CASSVAPGATRYGYTF.

CDR3 protein: CAISEYTTGDEAFF. Here the CDR3 DNA reads TGTGCCATCAGTGAGTATACTACAGGCGATGAAGCTTTCTTT. V is TRBV10-3 and J is TRBJ1-1; a weak D match, TRBD1 (5 bases). V was clipped by 1 base and J by 7 bases, with 13 bases between them. This CDR3 region has 14 residues. Germline V gene lookup returns CDR1 ENHRY and CDR2 SYGVKD.

This clone showed up just once. CDR3 nucleotides: TGCAGCGTTGGGGGACTAGCCGGGGGTGTGGACACCGGGGAGCTGTTTTTT. Encoded protein: CSVGGLAGGVDTGELFF. The rearrangement uses TRBV29-1 and TRBJ2-2; 9 bases are a match to TRBD2. The V gene's germline CDR1 is SQVTM and CDR2 ANQGSEA. With V trimmed by 4 bases and J by 3 bases, 12 bases remained unmatched. CDR3 size: 17 residues.

V and J are TRBV2 and TRBJ1-4, with TRBD1 matching 10 bases. Trimming at V came to 6 bases and at J to 7 bases, leaving 11 bases not matched to a gene. Germline V CDR1 and CDR2: SNHLY, FYNNEI. CDR3 length: 16 amino acids. The CDR3 sequence: CASRPGQGPFSEKLFF. The CDR3, as DNA: TGTGCCAGCAGACCGGGACAGGGGCCGTTTAGTGAAAAACTGTTTTTT.